This T cell receptor beta chain was captured in a study of patients and donors after allogeneic stem cell transplantation. In TCRdb, the RT-PCR reads were re-called with MiXCR into one record per CDR3 protein. The sample lists about 90,000 distinct CDR3 sequences, 45% to 50% occurring once. The CDR3 is made up of 18 amino acids. The germline V gene has CDR1 SGHDN and CDR2 FVKESK. The junction had 15 bases not matched to a gene; V was cut back by 4 bases and J by 3 bases. V gene TRBV14 combines with J gene TRBJ2-3; TRBD2 aligns across 8 bases. The source material was blood, either unsorted or a sorted T cell fraction (not recorded which). This sequence was found in a human donor who was either an allogeneic HSCT recipient or a stem cell or donor lymphocyte infusion donor (not recorded which). It is not recorded whose cells these are; they may come from a transplant donor. Written as DNA, the CDR3 is TGTGCCAGCAGCCTTCCTTCTGGGAGCGGGAGTGGGACAGATACGCAGTATTTT. It yields the protein CASSLPSGSGSGTDTQYF.